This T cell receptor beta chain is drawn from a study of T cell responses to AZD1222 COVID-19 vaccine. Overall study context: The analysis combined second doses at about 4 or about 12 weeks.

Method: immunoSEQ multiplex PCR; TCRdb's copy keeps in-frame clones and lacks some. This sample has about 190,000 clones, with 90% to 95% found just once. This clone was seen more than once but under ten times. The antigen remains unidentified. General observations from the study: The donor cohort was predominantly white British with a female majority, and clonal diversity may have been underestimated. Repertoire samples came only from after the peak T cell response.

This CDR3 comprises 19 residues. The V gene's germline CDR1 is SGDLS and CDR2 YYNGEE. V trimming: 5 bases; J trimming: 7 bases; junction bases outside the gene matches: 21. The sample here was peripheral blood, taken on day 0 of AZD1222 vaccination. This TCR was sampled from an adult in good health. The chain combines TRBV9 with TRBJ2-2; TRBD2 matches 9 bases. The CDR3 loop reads CASRGPAGGRVGPDGELFF. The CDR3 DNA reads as TGTGCCAGCAGGGGGCCAGCGGGAGGAAGGGTGGGTCCCGACGGGGAGCTGTTTTTT.